Reported below is one T cell receptor (beta chain). Its matching antigen is unknown. Among the donors, all were Caucasian adults who lived in Nashville, Tennessee. Repertoires were generated with immunoSEQ multiplex PCR, while TCRdb's copy carries only in-frame clones and drops some. Among 1,400,000 or so clones, approximately 98.5% were seen once, and the ten largest hold approximately 0.38%. This record belongs to a study of shared clonotypes between healthy human individuals. Notes on the study in general: Sorted-subset sequencing, rarefaction showed, was incomplete despite large depth. Estimated richness values were generally larger in naive subsets than in memory subsets. In contrast to clonotypes shared by all four donors, non-shared clonotypes had lower generation probabilities.

Germline-derived CDR1 and CDR2 are LNHDA and SQIVND (reference sequence). With 7 bases clipped from V and 3 bases from J, the junction kept 3 bases outside the gene matches. This CDR3 contains 13 residues. The sample was naive CD4+ T cells sorted from blood. Stated subset: CD45RA+ positively selected. The chain recombines TRBV19 with TRBJ2-3; 8 nucleotides align to TRBD2. The TCR originated in a man aged 25 to 40 in good health. The CDR3 DNA reads TGTGCCAGTAAACTAGCGGCGACAGATACGCAGTATTTT. It codes for CASKLAATDTQYF.